Listed below are T cell receptor beta chains from one sample, sequenced in a study of shared T cell receptors in the human thymus. Profiling relied on immunoSEQ multiplex PCR, and the TCRdb table lists in-frame clones only, not all of them. The sample comprises more than 550,000 clones, 80% to 90% of which are singletons, and around 0.0094% rests with the top ten. Another study also made use of these data, one on human thymus T cells.

Material for sequencing was thymocytes. The receptor set was obtained from a girl under two years old with a congenital heart defect. CDR3s include the opening cysteine and the closing phenylalanine or tryptophan. D genes are given only for firm matches. Size values are once, few and many counts, or a class for expanded clones, and some rows have none.

abundance	j_gene	d_gene	v_gene	len	CDR3aa	CDR3nt
-	TRBJ2-7	-	TRBV4-3	17	CASSQEPKGGSSYEQYF	TGCGCCAGCAGCCAAGAACCAAAGGGGGGGAGCTCCTACGAGCAGTACTTC
-	TRBJ2-1	-	TRBV19	15	CASSIWGGPFNEQFF	TGTGCCAGTAGTATATGGGGGGGGCCCTTCAATGAGCAGTTCTTC
-	TRBJ2-5	TRBD2	TRBV5-6	16	CASSLAIAGFRETQYF	TGTGCCAGCAGCTTGGCTATAGCGGGGTTTCGGGAGACCCAGTACTTC
-	TRBJ1-5	-	TRBV5-1	15	CASSLDYYSNQPQHF	TGCGCCAGCAGCTTGGACTATTATAGCAATCAGCCCCAGCATTTT
-	TRBJ2-1	TRBD2	TRBV5-1	16	CASRRPTSGEYNEQFF	TGCGCCAGCAGAAGACCGACTAGCGGGGAGTACAATGAGCAGTTCTTC
-	TRBJ1-2	-	TRBV5-1	15	CASSVPGPHLDGYTF	TGCGCCAGCAGCGTACCAGGGCCCCATCTAGATGGCTACACCTTC
-	TRBJ2-1	TRBD2	TRBV11-3	15	CASSLRLAGTNEQFF	TGTGCCAGCAGCTTACGGCTAGCGGGGACCAATGAGCAGTTCTTC
-	TRBJ2-7	-	TRBV4-3	15	CASSQDSGESYEQYF	TGCGCCAGCAGCCAAGATTCTGGGGAGTCCTACGAGCAGTACTTC
-	TRBJ1-3	-	TRBV28	16	CASQRQEGLSGNTIYF	TGTGCCAGCCAGAGGCAGGAGGGCCTCTCTGGAAACACCATATATTTT
-	TRBJ2-1	-	TRBV5-1	15	CASTLSTVYVDEQFF	TGCGCCAGCACCCTAAGTACTGTATACGTCGATGAGCAGTTCTTC
-	TRBJ1-2	-	TRBV6-6	13	CASSYRKKPRDTF	TGTGCCAGCAGTTACCGCAAAAAACCCCGCGACACCTTC
-	TRBJ1-6	-	TRBV11-2	13	CASSLVEYSPLHF	TGTGCCAGCAGCTTAGTAGAATATTCACCCCTCCACTTT
-	TRBJ2-1	-	TRBV5-4	13	CASSLGGVNEQFF	TGTGCCAGCAGCTTGGGGGGGGTCAATGAGCAGTTCTTC
-	TRBJ2-3	-	TRBV11-2	13	CASSLVTRSTQYF	TGTGCCAGCAGCTTGGTGACTAGAAGTACGCAGTATTTT
-	TRBJ1-4	-	TRBV2	14	CAGQKPEGNEKLFF	TGTGCCGGACAAAAGCCCGAAGGCAATGAAAAACTGTTTTTT
-	TRBJ2-1	TRBD2	TRBV4-3	18	CASSQDDVGGGSYNEQFF	TGCGCCAGCAGCCAGGACGACGTGGGGGGGGGCTCCTACAATGAGCAGTTCTTC
once	TRBJ2-3	TRBD2	TRBV25-1	18	CASSKDASGAYSTDTQYF	TGTGCCAGCAGTAAGGATGCTAGCGGGGCATATAGCACAGATACGCAGTATTTT
-	TRBJ1-5	-	TRBV2	14	CASEGTYSNQPQHF	TGTGCCAGCGAAGGGACTTATAGCAATCAGCCCCAGCATTTT
-	TRBJ1-2	TRBD1	TRBV6-6	16	CASSLHMTGGNDGYTF	TGTGCCAGCAGTTTACACATGACAGGGGGGAACGATGGCTACACCTTC
few	TRBJ1-1	TRBD1	TRBV10-2	14	CARRDSLMNTEAFF	TGCGCCAGAAGGGACAGCCTAATGAACACTGAAGCTTTCTTT
-	TRBJ2-3	TRBD2	TRBV28	15	CASSLLPSGQDTQYF	TGTGCCAGCAGTTTATTGCCTAGCGGGCAAGATACGCAGTATTTT
-	TRBJ2-7	-	TRBV9	13	CASSPSPSYEQYF	TGTGCCAGCAGCCCCTCCCCGTCCTACGAGCAGTACTTC
-	TRBJ1-5	-	TRBV27	16	CASSLGTPYANQPQHF	TGTGCCAGCAGTCTCGGGACTCCGTATGCCAATCAGCCCCAGCATTTT
-	TRBJ1-4	-	TRBV5-6	17	CASSLHTKEATNEKLFF	TGTGCCAGCAGCTTGCATACGAAGGAGGCAACTAATGAAAAACTGTTTTTT